This T cell receptor beta chain was identified in a study of T cell responses to AZD1222 COVID-19 vaccine. Produced via immunoSEQ multiplex PCR; TCRdb's table is partial and in-frame only. The repertoire includes about 83,000 clones, approximately 88% of them detected once, and roughly 4.3% sits in the top ten. On this clone itself: The target antigen is unknown.

General study results and limits: Baseline seropositives among AZD1222 recipients totaled only five or six.

Trimming shortened V by 5 bases and J by 5 bases, and 10 bases separated the two germline ends. Germline V gene lookup returns CDR1 SEHNR and CDR2 FQNEAQ (reference sequence). The CDR3 is made up of 12 amino acids. The source is an adult in good health. The chain recombines TRBV7-9 with TRBJ2-7; TRBD1 or TRBD2 may be the D gene (5 bases each). The input for sequencing was peripheral blood, taken on day 0 of MenACWY control vaccination. The CDR3 loop reads CASSPGTHEQYF. In DNA form, the CDR3 reads TGTGCCAGCAGCCCGGGGACGCACGAGCAGTACTTC.